The entry below gives a single T cell receptor beta chain sequence along with its context. TCRdb's table, derived via immunoSEQ multiplex PCR, lists solely in-frame clones and lacks some. The table includes 150,000 to 200,000 clones, more than 70% detected once. These data are taken from a study of cytotoxic CD8 clonotypes in ibrutinib-treated CLL. This CDR3 spans 12 amino acids. Germline CDR1 reads GTSNPN; CDR2 reads SVGIG (reference sequence). V lost 0 bases, J lost 9 bases, and 11 bases lay in between. The sequenced sample was PBMCs, obtained at disease progression, from a patient treated with ibrutinib. The rearrangement links TRBV30 to TRBJ1-1, with D uncertain. The TCR sequence derives from a human donor with chronic lymphocytic leukemia. The CDR3 reads CAWSVRVLQAFF. The CDR3 region has the DNA TGTGCCTGGAGTGTACGGGTACTGCAAGCTTTCTTT.